What follows are 18 T cell receptor beta chains derived from one specimen sequenced in a study of shared clonotypes between healthy human individuals. The method was immunoSEQ multiplex PCR; TCRdb's version includes in-frame clones alone and lacks a portion of them. The sample shows about 2 million clones, roughly 94% of them seen only once. CD45RO-negative cells were positively selected for CCR7, leaving out terminally differentiated effector memory CD45RA+ cells. Source material: naive CD8+ T cells sorted from blood. These receptor sequences come from a young man in good health.

The V call is TRBV27, the J call TRBJ2-7, with D possibly being TRBD2 (5 bases). From germline, CDR1 is MNHEY and CDR2 SMNVEV (reference sequence). Trimming pared 5 bases from V and 3 bases from J, leaving 20 bases between. The CDR3 covers 16 residues. The DNA for the CDR3 is TGTGCCAGCAGTCCCTCCTTCGGCGGAGGATACTACGAGCAGTACTTC. Translation gives CASSPSFGGGYYEQYF.

V is TRBV6-6 and J is TRBJ2-3; 10 bases map to TRBD2. Germline CDR1 is MNHNY and CDR2 is SVGAGI (reference sequence). CDR3 size: 15 residues. The V segment lost 6 bases and the J segment 3 bases; nucleotides outside the gene matches: 6. The CDR3 spells CASRNLAGVTDTQYF. Here the CDR3 DNA reads TGTGCCAGCAGAAATCTAGCGGGAGTAACAGATACGCAGTATTTT.

The chain recombines TRBV4-1 with TRBJ1-1; D is undetermined. Between the trimmed V and J ends, which lost 5 bases and 0 bases, there was a span of 13 bases. The CDR3 is made up of 15 amino acids. Germline V gene data show CDR1 as MGHRA and CDR2 as YSYEKL. As DNA, the CDR3 is TGCGCCAGCAGCTTATCTGGAGGGCTGAACACTGAAGCTTTCTTT. Translation: CASSLSGGLNTEAFF.

This chain uses TRBV6-6 with TRBJ1-2; 7 bases are a match to TRBD1. The CDR3 contains 14 residues. Germline V gene sequence: CDR1 MNHNY, CDR2 SVGAGI (reference sequence). With V trimmed by 2 bases and J by 6 bases, 6 bases remained unmatched. CDR3 residues: CASSYVTGVHGYTF. The CDR3, as DNA: TGTGCCAGCAGTTACGTCACAGGGGTTCATGGCTACACCTTC.

This clone was counted a single time. V usage is TRBV5-8 and J usage is TRBJ2-5; D may correspond to TRBD1 or TRBD2 (6 bases each). Looked up from germline, CDR1 is SGHTS and CDR2 is YDEGEE. V lost 0 bases and J lost 2, with 14 bases in between. The CDR3 is 16 residues long. The CDR3 loop reads CASSLERGVNQETQYF. The CDR3, as DNA: TGTGCCAGCAGCTTGGAAAGGGGGGTAAATCAAGAGACCCAGTACTTC.

V gene TRBV30 combines with J gene TRBJ2-7; D may be TRBD2 (5 bases). Germline loops: CDR1 GTSNPN, CDR2 SVGIG (reference sequence). The CDR3 has 12 residues. V lost 2 bases and J lost 5, with 10 bases in between. The CDR3 sequence is CAWSHGEHEQYF. The CDR3 DNA reads TGTGCCTGGAGTCACGGGGAGCACGAGCAGTACTTC. Together with reference TRBV30 and TRBJ2-7, the CDR3 gives the full variable domain: SQTIHQWPATLVQPVGSPLSLECTVEGTSNPNLYWYRQAAGRGLQLLFYSVGIGQISSEVPQNLSASRPQDRQFILSSKKLLLSDSGFYLCAWSHGEHEQYFGPGTRLTVT.

The chain employs TRBV15 and TRBJ2-1; 10 nucleotides agree with TRBD2. CDR1 and CDR2 from the germline V gene are LNHNV and YYDKDF (reference sequence). The V and J ends lost 1 base and 10 bases, in that order; junction bases with no gene match: 7. This CDR3 comprises 15 residues. The CDR3 region has the DNA TGTGCCACCAGCAGAGGGCGTCTAGCGGGAGTCGAGCAGTTCTTC. This translates into CATSRGRLAGVEQFF.

The chain carries TRBV5-6 and TRBJ2-5, with TRBD1 matching over 7 bases. The CDR3 covers 16 residues. CDR1 is SGHDT, CDR2 YYEEEE, per germline. The V gene end was trimmed by 4 bases and the J gene end by 2 bases; junction bases not matched to a gene: 11. This chain's CDR3 is CASSHMIGQAQETQYF. CDR3 sequence (DNA): TGTGCCAGCAGCCACATGATTGGACAGGCTCAAGAGACCCAGTACTTC.

The chain recombines TRBV28 with TRBJ2-3; D is possibly TRBD2 (6 bases). Germline lookup yields CDR1 MDHEN and CDR2 SYDVKM. The CDR3 loop spans 14 amino acids. V was shortened by 3 bases and J by 3 bases, with 10 bases between the two germline ends. The CDR3 DNA sequence: TGTGCCAGCAGTTTGTCGGCGGGGACAGATACGCAGTATTTT. Its translation: CASSLSAGTDTQYF.

The chain has TRBV13 and TRBJ2-7; 7 bases match TRBD1. Germline lookup yields CDR1 PRHDT and CDR2 FYEKMQ (reference sequence). Trimming at V came to 5 bases and at J to 6 bases, leaving 16 bases not matched to a gene. The CDR3 covers 16 residues. The CDR3 loop is CASSPNQGVDFGEQYF. Written as DNA, the CDR3 is TGTGCCAGCAGCCCCAACCAGGGGGTCGATTTTGGCGAGCAGTACTTC.

The V call is TRBV27, the J call TRBJ2-1; 7 bases align to TRBD1. The CDR3 loop spans 16 amino acids. Trimming cost V 6 bases and J 0 bases; bases outside gene matches: 8. Germline V gene sequence: CDR1 MNHEY, CDR2 SMNVEV (reference sequence). As DNA, the CDR3 is TGTGCCAGCAGCACCGTACAGGGGAGCTCCTACAATGAGCAGTTCTTC. The encoded protein is CASSTVQGSSYNEQFF.

V usage is TRBV6-5 and J usage is TRBJ1-2; maybe TRBD1 (5 bases). Germline V lookup: CDR1 MNHEY, CDR2 SVGAGI. V lost 0 bases, J lost 5 bases, and 10 bases lay in between. The CDR3 has 14 residues. The CDR3 protein is CASSYSRDGYGYTF. CDR3 coding DNA: TGTGCCAGCAGTTACTCCAGGGACGGGTATGGCTACACCTTC.

Details on this clone: Other DNA sequences from this sample encode an identical CDR3 as well. The chain has TRBV6-1 and TRBJ2-1; D is possibly TRBD1 (6 bases). The CDR3 has 16 amino acids. CDR1 and CDR2 from the germline V gene are MNHNS and SASEGT. V was shortened by 2 bases and J by 2 bases, with 13 bases between the two germline ends. The DNA of the CDR3 is TGTGCCAGCAGTGAATTATCTGGGGGCGCCTACAATGAGCAGTTCTTC. This sequence encodes CASSELSGGAYNEQFF.

V and J are TRBV5-4 and TRBJ1-4; weak D call: TRBD1 (5 bases). Trimming left V 1 base short and J 8 bases short, with 12 bases between. CDR3 length equals 14 residues. Germline CDR1 is SGHNT and CDR2 is YYREEE (reference sequence). The CDR3 spells CASSLNGGEEKLFF. For the CDR3, the DNA is TGTGCCAGCAGCTTGAACGGGGGAGAGGAAAAACTGTTTTTT.

V usage is TRBV11-3 and J usage is TRBJ2-1; 10 nucleotides align to TRBD2. This CDR3 is built from 15 residues. Trimming took 0 bases from V and 5 from J; bases not matched to a gene: 1. Germline CDR1 SGHNT, CDR2 YENEEA. This CDR3 is CASSLELAGNNEQFF. For the CDR3, the DNA is TGTGCCAGCAGCTTAGAACTAGCGGGGAACAATGAGCAGTTCTTC.

The chain is built from TRBV14 and TRBJ2-7, with 9 positions matching TRBD2. After removal of 1 base from V and 3 bases from J, the junction contained 4 bases not matched to a gene. The CDR3 sequence is 15 residues long. In germline, CDR1 is SGHDN, CDR2 FVKESK. CDR3 residues: CASSQGASGIYEQYF. Here the CDR3 DNA reads TGTGCCAGCAGCCAAGGCGCTAGCGGGATCTACGAGCAGTACTTC.

The rearrangement links TRBV19 to TRBJ1-1, with no clear D. The CDR3 length is 15 residues. Looked up from germline, CDR1 is LNHDA and CDR2 is SQIVND (reference sequence). V was cut by 5 bases and J by 1 base, with 14 bases left in between. The CDR3, as DNA: TGTGCCAGTAGTGCGGCGGACGGAAAGAACACTGAAGCTTTCTTT. It is translated as CASSAADGKNTEAFF. The entire variable domain, with the rest obtained from reference TRBV19 and TRBJ1-1, is as follows: DGGITQSPKYLFRKEGQNVTLSCEQNLNHDAMYWYRQDPGQGLRLIYYSQIVNDFQKGDIAEGYSVSREKKESFPLTVTSAQKNPTAFYLCASSAADGKNTEAFFGQGTRLTVV.

This chain joins TRBV5-4 and TRBJ2-7, with a possible D match to TRBD1 (5 bases). Trimming left V 3 bases short and J 1 base short, with 8 bases between. Germline V gene sequence: CDR1 SGHNT, CDR2 YYREEE (reference sequence). CDR3 size: 13 residues. The chain's CDR3 is CASSYKGSYEQYF. As DNA, the CDR3 is TGTGCCAGCAGCTATAAGGGGTCCTACGAGCAGTACTTC.